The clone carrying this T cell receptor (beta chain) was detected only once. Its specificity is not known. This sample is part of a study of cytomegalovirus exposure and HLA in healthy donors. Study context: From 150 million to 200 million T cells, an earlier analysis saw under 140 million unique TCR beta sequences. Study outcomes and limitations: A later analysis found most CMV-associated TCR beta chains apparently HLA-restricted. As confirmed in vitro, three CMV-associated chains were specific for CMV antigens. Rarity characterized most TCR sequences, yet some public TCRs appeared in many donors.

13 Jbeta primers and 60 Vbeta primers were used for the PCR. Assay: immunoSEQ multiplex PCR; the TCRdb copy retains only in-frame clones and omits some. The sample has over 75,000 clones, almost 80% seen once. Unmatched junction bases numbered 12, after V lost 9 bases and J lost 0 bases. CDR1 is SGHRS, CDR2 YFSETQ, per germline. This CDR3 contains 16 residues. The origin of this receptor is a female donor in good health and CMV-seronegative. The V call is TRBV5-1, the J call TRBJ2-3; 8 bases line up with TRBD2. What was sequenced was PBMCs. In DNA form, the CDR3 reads TGCGCCACCAGTATAAGCGGGAGTACCAGCACAGATACGCAGTATTTT. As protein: CATSISGSTSTDTQYF.